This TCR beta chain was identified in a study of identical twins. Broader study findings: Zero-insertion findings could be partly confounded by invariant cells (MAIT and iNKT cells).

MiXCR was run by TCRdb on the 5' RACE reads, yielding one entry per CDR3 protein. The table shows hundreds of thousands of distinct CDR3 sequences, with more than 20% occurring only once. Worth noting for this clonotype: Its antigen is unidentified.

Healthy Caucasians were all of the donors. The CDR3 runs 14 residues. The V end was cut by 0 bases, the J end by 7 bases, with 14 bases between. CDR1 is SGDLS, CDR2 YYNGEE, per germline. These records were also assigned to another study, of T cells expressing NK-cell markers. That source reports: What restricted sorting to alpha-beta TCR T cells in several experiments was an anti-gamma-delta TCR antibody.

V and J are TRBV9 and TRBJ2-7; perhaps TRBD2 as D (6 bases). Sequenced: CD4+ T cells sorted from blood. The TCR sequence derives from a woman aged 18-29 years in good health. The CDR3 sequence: CASSVAAGPGEQYF. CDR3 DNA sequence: TGTGCCAGCAGCGTAGCAGCGGGTCCGGGAGAGCAGTACTTC.